The T cell receptor (beta chain) under discussion was sequenced for a study of blood T cells in healthy people across ages. Isolating PBMCs gave at least 6.5 million of these cells per sample. The authors extracted at least 5 micrograms of total RNA per sample. V gave up 2 bases and J gave up 4 bases; unmatched junction bases: 3. Germline V gene sequence: CDR1 MGHRA, CDR2 YSYEKL. The CDR3 is 15 residues long. Together with a sample-barcoded 5' primer, a J-beta primer mix was included in a second PCR lasting roughly 6 to 12 cycles. TCRdb re-derived calls from the 5' RACE reads in MiXCR, one entry per CDR3 protein. The table lists 850,000 to 1,000,000 distinct CDR3 sequences, roughly 52% of them singletons.

Sequences were obtained from blood. The sequence was obtained from a young man in good health. The chain links TRBV4-1 to TRBJ2-1; 9 nucleotides line up with TRBD2. Here the CDR3 DNA reads TGCGCCAGCAGCCAATCGGGACTAGCTTACAATGAGCAGTTCTTC. It codes for CASSQSGLAYNEQFF.